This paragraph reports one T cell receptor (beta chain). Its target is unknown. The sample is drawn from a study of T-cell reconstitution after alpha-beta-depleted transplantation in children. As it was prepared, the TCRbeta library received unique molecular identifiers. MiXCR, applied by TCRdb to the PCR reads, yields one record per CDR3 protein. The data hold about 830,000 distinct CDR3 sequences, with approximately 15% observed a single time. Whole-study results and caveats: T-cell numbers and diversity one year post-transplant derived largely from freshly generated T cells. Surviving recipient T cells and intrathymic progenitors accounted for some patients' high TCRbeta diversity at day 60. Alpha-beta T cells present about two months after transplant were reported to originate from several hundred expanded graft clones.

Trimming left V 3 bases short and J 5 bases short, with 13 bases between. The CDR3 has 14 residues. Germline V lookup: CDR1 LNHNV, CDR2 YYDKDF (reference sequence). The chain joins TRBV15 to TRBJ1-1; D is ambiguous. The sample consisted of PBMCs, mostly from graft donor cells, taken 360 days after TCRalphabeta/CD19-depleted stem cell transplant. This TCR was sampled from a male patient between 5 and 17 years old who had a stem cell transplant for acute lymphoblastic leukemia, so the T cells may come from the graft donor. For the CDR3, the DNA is TGTGCCACCAGCAGCGGCCAGGTGGGGACTGAAGCTTTCTTT. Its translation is CATSSGQVGTEAFF.